This T cell receptor (beta chain) was captured in a study of shared clonotypes between healthy human individuals. The CDR3 contains 14 residues. CDR1 is SNHLY and CDR2 is FYNNEI in the germline V gene. The germline V and J ends were trimmed by 2 bases and 11 bases, with 15 bases remaining between them. Using immunoSEQ multiplex PCR, the repertoire was profiled, and TCRdb retains in-frame clones only, with some absent. The table records some 1.4 million clones, more than 95% of them present only once. This clone was observed once. Source material: naive CD4+ T cells sorted from blood. Specified subset: CD45RA+ positively selected. The clonotype comes from a man in his thirties or forties in good health. V usage is TRBV2 and J usage is TRBJ1-4, with TRBD1 as a possible D gene (5 bases). This chain's CDR3 is CASSERPGAEKLFF. The CDR3 nucleotides read TGTGCCAGCAGTGAACGCCCCGGGGCAGAGAAACTGTTTTTT.